This note documents a single TCR beta chain sequence. The entry originates in a study of blood T cell repertoires in COVID-19. Overall study context: Sources were T cells, B-cell-depleted T cells, or PBMCs; the material itself was cDNA or gDNA.

V lost 4 bases to trimming and J lost 4 bases; unmatched junction nucleotides: 4. The V gene's germline CDR1 is LNHDA and CDR2 SQIVND (reference sequence). The CDR3 is 14 amino acids. In the study's own analysis: The assay estimated nucleated cells by amplifying reference gene primers. The repertoire was sequenced with immunoSEQ multiplex PCR; TCRdb's copy has only in-frame clones and lacks some. The DNA was the basis for D and trimming; V, J and clone size are from that table. Among some 60,000 clones listed, 80% to 90% were seen once. The sample was peripheral blood. This TCR was sampled from a man between 60 and 75 years old with acute or convalescent COVID-19. The rearrangement links TRBV19 to TRBJ1-2, with TRBD1 matching 9 bases. DNA for the CDR3: TGTGCCAGTAGTACCCCGGGACAGGGCTATGGCTACACCTTC. Protein sequence: CASSTPGQGYGYTF.